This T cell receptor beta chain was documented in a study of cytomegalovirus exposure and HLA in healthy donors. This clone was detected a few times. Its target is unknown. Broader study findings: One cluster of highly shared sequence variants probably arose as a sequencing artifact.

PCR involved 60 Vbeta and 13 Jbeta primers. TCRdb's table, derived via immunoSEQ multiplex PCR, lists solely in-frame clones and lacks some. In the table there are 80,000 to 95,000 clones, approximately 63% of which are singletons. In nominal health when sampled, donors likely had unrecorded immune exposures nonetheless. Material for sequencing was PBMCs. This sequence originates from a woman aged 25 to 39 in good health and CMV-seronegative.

DNA for the CDR3: TGTGCCAGCAGGTGGACAGGCCCCAGCACAGATACGCAGTATTTT. This codes for CASRWTGPSTDTQYF. The chain recombines TRBV27 with TRBJ2-3, with TRBD1 matching over 7 bases. V lost 6 bases to trimming and J lost 0 bases; unmatched junction nucleotides: 6. Germline loops: CDR1 MNHEY, CDR2 SMNVEV (reference sequence). The CDR3 has 15 amino acids.